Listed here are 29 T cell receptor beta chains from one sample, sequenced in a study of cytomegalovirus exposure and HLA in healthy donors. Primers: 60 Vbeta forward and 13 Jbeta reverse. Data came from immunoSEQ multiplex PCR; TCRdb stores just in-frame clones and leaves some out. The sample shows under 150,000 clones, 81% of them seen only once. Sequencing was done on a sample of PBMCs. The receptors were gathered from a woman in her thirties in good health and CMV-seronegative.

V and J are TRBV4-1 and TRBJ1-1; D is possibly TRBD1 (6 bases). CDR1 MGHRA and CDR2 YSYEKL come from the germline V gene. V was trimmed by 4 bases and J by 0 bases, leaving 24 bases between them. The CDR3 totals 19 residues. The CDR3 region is CASSLDETTGKPMNTEAFF. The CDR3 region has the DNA TGCGCCAGCAGCCTCGATGAAACCACAGGGAAGCCGATGAACACTGAAGCTTTCTTT.

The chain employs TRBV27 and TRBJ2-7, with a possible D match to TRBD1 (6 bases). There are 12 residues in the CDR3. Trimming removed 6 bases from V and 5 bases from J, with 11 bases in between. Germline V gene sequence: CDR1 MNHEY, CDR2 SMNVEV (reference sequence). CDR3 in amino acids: CASSKRGNEQYF. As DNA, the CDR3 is TGTGCCAGCAGCAAGAGGGGGAACGAGCAGTACTTC.

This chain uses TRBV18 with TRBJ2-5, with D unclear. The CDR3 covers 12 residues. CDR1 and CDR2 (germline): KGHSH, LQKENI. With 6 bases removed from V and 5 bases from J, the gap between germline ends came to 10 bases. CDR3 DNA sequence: TGTGCCAGCTCCCAAAAACGGGAGACCCAGTACTTC. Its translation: CASSQKRETQYF. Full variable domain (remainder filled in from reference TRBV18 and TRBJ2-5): NAGVMQNPRHLVRRRGQEARLRCSPMKGHSHVYWYRQLPEEGLKFMVYLQKENIIDESGMPKERFSAEFPKEGPSILRIQQVVRGDSAAYFCASSQKRETQYFGPGTRLLVL.

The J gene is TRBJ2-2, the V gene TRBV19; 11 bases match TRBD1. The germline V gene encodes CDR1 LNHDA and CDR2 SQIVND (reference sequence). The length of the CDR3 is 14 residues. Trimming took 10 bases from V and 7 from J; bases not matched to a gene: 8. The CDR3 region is CATTGTGGVGELFF. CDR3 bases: TGTGCCACCACCGGGACAGGGGGGGTCGGGGAGCTGTTTTTT.

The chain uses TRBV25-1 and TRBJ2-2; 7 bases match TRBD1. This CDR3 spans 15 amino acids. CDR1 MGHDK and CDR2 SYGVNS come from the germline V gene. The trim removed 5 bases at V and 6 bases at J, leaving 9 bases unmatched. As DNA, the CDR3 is TGTGCCAGCAGTCCCCGGGACAGAGCCTCCGGGGAGCTGTTTTTT. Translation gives CASSPRDRASGELFF.

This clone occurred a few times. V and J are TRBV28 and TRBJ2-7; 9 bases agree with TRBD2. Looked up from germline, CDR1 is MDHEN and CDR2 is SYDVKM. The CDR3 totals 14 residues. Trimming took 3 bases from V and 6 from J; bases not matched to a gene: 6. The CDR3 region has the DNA TGTGCCAGCAGTTTGAGGCGGGAGGGCGGCGAGCAGTACTTC. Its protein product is CASSLRREGGEQYF.

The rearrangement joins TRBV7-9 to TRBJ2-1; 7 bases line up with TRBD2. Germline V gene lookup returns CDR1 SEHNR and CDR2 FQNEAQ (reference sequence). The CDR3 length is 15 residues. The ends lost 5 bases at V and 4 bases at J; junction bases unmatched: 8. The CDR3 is CASSPAGSGYNEQFF. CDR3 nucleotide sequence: TGTGCCAGCAGCCCAGCGGGGTCGGGATACAATGAGCAGTTCTTC.

The CDR3 nucleotides read TGTGCCAGCAGCTTCTCAGGGGCAGATACGCAGTATTTT. Protein sequence: CASSFSGADTQYF. The chain has TRBV7-3 and TRBJ2-3; TRBD1 is a possible D gene (6 bases). V lost 3 bases, J lost 4 bases, and 8 bases lay in between. The CDR3 has 13 amino acids. From germline, CDR1 is SGHTA and CDR2 FQGTGA.

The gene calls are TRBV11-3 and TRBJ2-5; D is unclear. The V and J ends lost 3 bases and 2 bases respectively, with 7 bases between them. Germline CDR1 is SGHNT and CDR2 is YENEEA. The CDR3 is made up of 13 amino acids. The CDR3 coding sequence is TGTGCCAGCAGCTTTGACACACAAGAGACCCAGTACTTC. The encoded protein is CASSFDTQETQYF.

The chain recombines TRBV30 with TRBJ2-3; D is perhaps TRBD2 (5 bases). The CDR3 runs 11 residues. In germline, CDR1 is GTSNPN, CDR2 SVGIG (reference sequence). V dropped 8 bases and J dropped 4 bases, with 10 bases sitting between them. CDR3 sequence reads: CASGTADTQYF. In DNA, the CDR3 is TGTGCCAGCGGAACAGCAGATACGCAGTATTTT.

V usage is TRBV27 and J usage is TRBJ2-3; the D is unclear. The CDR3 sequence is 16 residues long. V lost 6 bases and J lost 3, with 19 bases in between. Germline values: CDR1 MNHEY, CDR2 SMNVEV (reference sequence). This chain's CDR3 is CASRVNSGLLTDTQYF. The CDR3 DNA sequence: TGTGCCAGCAGGGTCAATTCGGGTCTCCTTACAGATACGCAGTATTTT.

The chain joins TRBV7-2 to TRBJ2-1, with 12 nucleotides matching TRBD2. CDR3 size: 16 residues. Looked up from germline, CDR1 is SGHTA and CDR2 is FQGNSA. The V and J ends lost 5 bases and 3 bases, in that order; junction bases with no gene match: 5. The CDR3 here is CASSIGTSGYYNEQFF. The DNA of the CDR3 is TGTGCCAGCAGCATCGGGACTAGCGGGTACTACAATGAGCAGTTCTTC.

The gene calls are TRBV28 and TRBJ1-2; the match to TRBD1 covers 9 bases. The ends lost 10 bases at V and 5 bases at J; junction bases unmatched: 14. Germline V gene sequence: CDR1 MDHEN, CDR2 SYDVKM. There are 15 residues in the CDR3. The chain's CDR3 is CATGGTGRPIYGYTF. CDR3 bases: TGTGCCACCGGGGGGACAGGGAGGCCTATATATGGCTACACCTTC.

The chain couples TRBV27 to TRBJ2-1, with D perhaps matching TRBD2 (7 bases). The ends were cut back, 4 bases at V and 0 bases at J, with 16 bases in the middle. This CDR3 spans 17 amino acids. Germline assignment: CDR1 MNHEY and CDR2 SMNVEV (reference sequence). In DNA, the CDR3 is TGTGCCAGCAGTTACCCGGGGGGCGGTAACTCCTACAATGAGCAGTTCTTC. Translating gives CASSYPGGGNSYNEQFF.

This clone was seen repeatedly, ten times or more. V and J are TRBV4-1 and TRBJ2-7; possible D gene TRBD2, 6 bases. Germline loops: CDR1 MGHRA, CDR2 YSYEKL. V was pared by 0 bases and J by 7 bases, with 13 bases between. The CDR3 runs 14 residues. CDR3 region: CASSQEVGREEQYF. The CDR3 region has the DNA TGCGCCAGCAGCCAAGAGGTCGGGAGAGAAGAGCAGTACTTC.

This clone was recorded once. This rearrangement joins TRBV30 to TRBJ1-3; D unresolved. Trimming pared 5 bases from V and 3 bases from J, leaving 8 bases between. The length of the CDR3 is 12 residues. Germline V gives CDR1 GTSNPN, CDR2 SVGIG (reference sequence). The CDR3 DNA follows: TGTGCCTGGCGACAATTTGGAAACACCATATATTTT. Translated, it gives CAWRQFGNTIYF.

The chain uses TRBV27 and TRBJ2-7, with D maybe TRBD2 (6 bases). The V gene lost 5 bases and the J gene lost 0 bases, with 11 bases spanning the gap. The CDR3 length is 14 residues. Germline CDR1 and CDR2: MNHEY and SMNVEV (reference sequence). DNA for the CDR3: TGTGCCAGCAGTGTCCGGACTACCTCCTACGAGCAGTACTTC. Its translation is CASSVRTTSYEQYF.

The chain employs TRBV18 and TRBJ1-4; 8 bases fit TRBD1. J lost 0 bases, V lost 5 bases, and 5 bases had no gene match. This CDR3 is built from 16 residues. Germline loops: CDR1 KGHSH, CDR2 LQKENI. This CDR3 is CASSTGQGATNEKLFF. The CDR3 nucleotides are TGTGCCAGCTCAACCGGACAGGGTGCAACTAATGAAAAACTGTTTTTT.

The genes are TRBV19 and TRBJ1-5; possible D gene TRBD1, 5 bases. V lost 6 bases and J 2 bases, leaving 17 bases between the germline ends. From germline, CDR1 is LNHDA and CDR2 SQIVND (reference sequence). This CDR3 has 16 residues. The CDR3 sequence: CASRIGGGGRNQPQHF. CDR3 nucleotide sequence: TGTGCCAGTAGGATCGGGGGGGGAGGGCGCAATCAGCCCCAGCATTTT.

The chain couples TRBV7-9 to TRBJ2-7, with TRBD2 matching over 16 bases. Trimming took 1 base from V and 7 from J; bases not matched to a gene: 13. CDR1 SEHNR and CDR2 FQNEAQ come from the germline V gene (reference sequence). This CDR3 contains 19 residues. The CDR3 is CASSLDPGLAGGGKMEQYF. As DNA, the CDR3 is TGTGCCAGCAGCTTAGATCCGGGACTAGCGGGAGGGGGGAAGATGGAGCAGTACTTC.

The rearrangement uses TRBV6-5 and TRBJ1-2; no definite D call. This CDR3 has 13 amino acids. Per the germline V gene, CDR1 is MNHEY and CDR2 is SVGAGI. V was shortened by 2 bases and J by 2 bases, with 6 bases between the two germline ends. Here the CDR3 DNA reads TGTGCCAGCAGTTACGCGGTGAACTATGGCTACACCTTC. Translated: CASSYAVNYGYTF.

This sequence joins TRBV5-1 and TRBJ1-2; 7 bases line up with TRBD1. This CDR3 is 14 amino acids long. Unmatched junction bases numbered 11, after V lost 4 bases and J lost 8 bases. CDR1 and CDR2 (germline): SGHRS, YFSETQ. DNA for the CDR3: TGCGCCAGCAGCAGGAAATTGACAGGGAAGGGCTACACCTTC. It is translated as CASSRKLTGKGYTF.

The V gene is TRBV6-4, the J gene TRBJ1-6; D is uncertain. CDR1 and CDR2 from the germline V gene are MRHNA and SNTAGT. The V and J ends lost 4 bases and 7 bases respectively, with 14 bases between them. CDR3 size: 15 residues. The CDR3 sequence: CASSVGWTGNSPLHF. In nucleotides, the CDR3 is TGTGCCAGCAGTGTCGGGTGGACGGGGAATTCACCCCTCCACTTT.

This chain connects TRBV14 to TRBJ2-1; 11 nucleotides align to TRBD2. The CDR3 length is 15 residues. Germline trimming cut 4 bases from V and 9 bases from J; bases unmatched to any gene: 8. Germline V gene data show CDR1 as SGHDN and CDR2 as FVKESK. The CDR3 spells CASSRTGTSGFEQFF. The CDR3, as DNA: TGTGCCAGCAGCCGAACCGGGACTAGCGGATTTGAGCAGTTCTTC.

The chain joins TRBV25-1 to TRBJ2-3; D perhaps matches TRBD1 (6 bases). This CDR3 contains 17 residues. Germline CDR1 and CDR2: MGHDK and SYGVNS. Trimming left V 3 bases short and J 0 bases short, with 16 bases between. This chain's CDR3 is CASSEGAGRPSTDTQYF. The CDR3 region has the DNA TGTGCCAGCAGTGAGGGGGCAGGGCGGCCAAGCACAGATACGCAGTATTTT.

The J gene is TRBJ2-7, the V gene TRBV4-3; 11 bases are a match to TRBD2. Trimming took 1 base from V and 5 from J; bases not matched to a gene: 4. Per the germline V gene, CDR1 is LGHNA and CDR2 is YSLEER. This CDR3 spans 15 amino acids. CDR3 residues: CASSQVLAGEHEQYF. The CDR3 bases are TGCGCCAGCAGCCAAGTACTAGCGGGAGAACACGAGCAGTACTTC.

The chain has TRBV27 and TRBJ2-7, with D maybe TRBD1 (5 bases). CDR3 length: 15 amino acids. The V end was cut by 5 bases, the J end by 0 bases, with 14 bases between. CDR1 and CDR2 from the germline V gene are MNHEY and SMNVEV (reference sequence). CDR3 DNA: TGTGCCAGCAGTACACAGGTAAAGAGCTCCTACGAGCAGTACTTC. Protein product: CASSTQVKSSYEQYF.

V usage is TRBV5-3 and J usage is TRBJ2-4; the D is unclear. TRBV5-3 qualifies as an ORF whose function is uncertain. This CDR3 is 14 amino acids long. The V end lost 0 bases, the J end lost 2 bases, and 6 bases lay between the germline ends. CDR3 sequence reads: CARSLATPKNIQYF. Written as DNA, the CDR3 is TGTGCCAGAAGCTTGGCGACACCCAAAAACATTCAGTACTTC.

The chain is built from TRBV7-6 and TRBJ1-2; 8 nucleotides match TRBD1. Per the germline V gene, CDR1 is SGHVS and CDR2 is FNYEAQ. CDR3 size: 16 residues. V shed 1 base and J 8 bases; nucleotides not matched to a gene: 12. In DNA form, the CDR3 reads TGTGCCAGCAGCTTAGTCCCGGGACAGGTATCTGGAGGCTACACCTTC. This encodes CASSLVPGQVSGGYTF.